The clone carrying this TCR beta chain was seen a single time. Germline V lookup: CDR1 GTSNPN, CDR2 SVGIG (reference sequence). The CDR3 spans 14 residues. The V and J ends lost 5 bases and 1 base respectively, with 14 bases between them. The data belong to a study of cytomegalovirus exposure and HLA in healthy donors. The PCR ran on 60 Vbeta and 13 Jbeta primers. The table came from immunoSEQ multiplex PCR; TCRdb's copy has only in-frame clones and leaves some out. The sample carries some 150,000 clones, 60% to 80% recorded once. The TCR sequence derives from a male donor in good health and CMV-seronegative. Material for sequencing was PBMCs. The chain carries TRBV30 and TRBJ2-5; D is undetermined. The CDR3 bases are TGTGCCTGGGGGCCCCGCAGGTTCCAAGAGACCCAGTACTTC. Protein sequence: CAWGPRRFQETQYF. The complete variable domain, with remaining parts taken from reference TRBV30 and TRBJ2-5, reads SQTIHQWPATLVQPVGSPLSLECTVEGTSNPNLYWYRQAAGRGLQLLFYSVGIGQISSEVPQNLSASRPQDRQFILSSKKLLLSDSGFYLCAWGPRRFQETQYFGPGTRLLVL.